This TCR beta chain originates from a study of T-cell memory formation after mild COVID-19 (dated by TCRdb to the early 2020s). Context from the whole study: TCR sequence clusters from the two donors were found to be largely donor specific. In a couple of donors, T-cell clones that expanded and contracted after mild COVID-19 were tracked by sequencing TCRalpha and TCRbeta repertoires over time. The cohort was made up of two young adult volunteers, one female and one male, who were previously healthy.

From its cysteine to its phenylalanine, the CDR3 spans 11 amino acids. This entry keeps only the CDR3 DNA: 33 bases, framed from base 1. A distance of 4 bases separates the germline ends of V and J, which lose 2 bases and 9 bases respectively. TCRdb records Illumina NovaSeq 6000 as the sequencer. TCRalpha and TCRbeta cDNA libraries were constructed by 5'RACE with constant-segment primers, with sample barcodes and unique molecular identifiers being introduced. RNA was extracted from every sample with Trizol reagent. Library amplification was performed in two PCR steps, and a second sample barcode and Illumina TruSeq adapters were introduced in the second step. The libraries were sequenced on an Illumina NovaSeq using 2 x 150 bp paired-end reads. In the source study's methods: With migec v1.2.7, reads were demultiplexed and then collapsed into UMI-guided consensus sequences. With mixcr v2.1.11, UMI consensuses were aligned to TRA and TRB V and J templates and assembled into clonotypes. A clonotype was counted as expanded or contracted only if both edgeR and NoisET called the change significant, with noise models trained on biological replicates. For edgeR calls, the thresholds were a false discovery rate-adjusted p below 0.01 and a log2 fold-change of 1. As an exploratory analysis of dynamics, max-normalized trajectories of the 1000 most abundant clonotypes were examined with PCA combined with hierarchical clustering. Separately sequenced CD4+ and CD8+ repertoires were used to assign a CD4 or CD8 phenotype to each responding clone. TCRdb applied fastp at Q25 and MiXCR to the public reads, then kept only in-frame beta chains. One record per CDR3 amino acid sequence lists the most common genes and DNA. TCRdb, not the original authors, processed these V and J calls. Across this sample there are about 13,000 distinct CDR3 sequences, with around 15% seen only once. The ten largest account for around 50% of the sample.

Overall study outcomes, separate from this receptor: Balanced CD4/CD8 phenotypes were observed for clones contracting from day 15 to 85, whereas a bias towards CD4+ was observed for a second wave of clones expanding from day 15 to 37. Contracting CD4+ clones appeared mostly in the CM and EM memory subsets, whereas CD8+ clones were enriched in EMRA. SARS-CoV-2 specificity of the second-wave clones peaking on day 37 was not confirmed. The detection of some responding clones in pre-infection memory suggests that pre-existing cross-reactive memory T cells joined the SARS-CoV-2 response. Only a couple of mild cases were covered by the study, and larger cohorts that include severe cases with pre-infection samples were considered necessary.

Ficoll-Paque density gradient centrifugation was used to isolate PBMCs. In this sample, this clonotype turned up a few times. The antigen this receptor binds is unknown. Base-call qualities are not available, and no considerably larger clone is one nucleotide away. The TCR originated in a man between 18 and 35 years old who had mild COVID-19 (a few samples of this study predate the infection). The sample titles of this study are shuffled in the database, so cell type and time point are left out; the donor was told from shared clones. The sequenced sample was PBMCs or a T cell subset sorted from them (not recorded which). This chain joins TRBV12-3 or TRBV12-4 to TRBJ2-2; the D segment cannot be called with confidence. The nucleotide sequence is given as TGTGCCAGCAGTTTACTCCGGGAGCTGTTTTTT. Its protein product is CASSLLRELFF.